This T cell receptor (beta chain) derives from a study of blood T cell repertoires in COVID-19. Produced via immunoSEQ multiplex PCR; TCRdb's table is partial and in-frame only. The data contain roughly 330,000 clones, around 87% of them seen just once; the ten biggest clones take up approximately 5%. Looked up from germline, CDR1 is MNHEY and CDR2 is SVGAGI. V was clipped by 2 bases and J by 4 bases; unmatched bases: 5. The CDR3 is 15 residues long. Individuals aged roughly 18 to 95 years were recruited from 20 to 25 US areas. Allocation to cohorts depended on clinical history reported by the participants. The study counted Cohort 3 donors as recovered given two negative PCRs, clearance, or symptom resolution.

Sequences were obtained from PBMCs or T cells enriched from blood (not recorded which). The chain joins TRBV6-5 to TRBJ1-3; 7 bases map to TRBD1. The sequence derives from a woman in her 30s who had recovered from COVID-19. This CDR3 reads CASSYGAGGGNTIYF. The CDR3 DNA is TGTGCCAGCAGTTACGGGGCAGGGGGAGGAAACACCATATATTTT.